The sequence of this T cell receptor beta chain was determined in a study of cytomegalovirus exposure and HLA in healthy donors. This clone was seen a handful of times. Germline CDR1 is LGHNA and CDR2 is YNFKEQ. J was trimmed by 5 bases and V by 1 base; bases with no gene match: 5. This CDR3 has 17 amino acids. The assay was immunoSEQ multiplex PCR, and TCRdb's table has in-frame clones only and misses some. Of roughly 190,000 clones in the sample, 86% are singletons; the top ten hold roughly 1.5%. V is TRBV4-2 and J is TRBJ2-3, with 14 bases lining up with TRBD2. This receptor was identified in a woman under 30 in good health and CMV-seronegative. What was sequenced was PBMCs. DNA for the CDR3: TGTGCCAGCAGCCAAGCGGGACTAGCGGGAGTAGGAGATACGCAGTATTTT. Translated: CASSQAGLAGVGDTQYF.